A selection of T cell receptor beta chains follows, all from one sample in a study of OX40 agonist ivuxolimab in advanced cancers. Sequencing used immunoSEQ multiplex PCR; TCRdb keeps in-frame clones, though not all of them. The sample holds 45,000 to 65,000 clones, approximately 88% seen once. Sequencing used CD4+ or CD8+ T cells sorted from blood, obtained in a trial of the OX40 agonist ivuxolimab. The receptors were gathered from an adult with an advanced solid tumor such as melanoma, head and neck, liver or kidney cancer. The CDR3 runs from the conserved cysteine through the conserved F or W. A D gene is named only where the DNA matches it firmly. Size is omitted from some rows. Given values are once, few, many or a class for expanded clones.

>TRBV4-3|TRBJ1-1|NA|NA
TGCGCCAGCAGCCAAGACAGTATGAACACTGAAGCTTTCTTT
CASSQDSMNTEAFF
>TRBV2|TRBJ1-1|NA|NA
TGTGCCAGCAGTGAACTGGGGACCGAGAACACTGAAGCTTTCTTT
CASSELGTENTEAFF
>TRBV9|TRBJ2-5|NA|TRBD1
TGTGCCAGCAGCCCCCGGGACAGGGAAGGACGGGAGACCCAGTACTTC
CASSPRDREGRETQYF
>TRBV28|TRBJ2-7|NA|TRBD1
TGTGCCAGCAGTCCATCCTCCGGGACAGGGAGATACGAGCAGTACTTC
CASSPSSGTGRYEQYF
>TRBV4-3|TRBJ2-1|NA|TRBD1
TGCGCCAGCAGCCAAGGGACAGGGTTTAATGAGCAGTTCTTC
CASSQGTGFNEQFF
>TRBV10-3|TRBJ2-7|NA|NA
TGTGCCATCAGTGACCCAACGACAGGTGACGAGCAGTACTTC
CAISDPTTGDEQYF
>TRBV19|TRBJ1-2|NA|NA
TGTGCCAGTACCCAGGTGAGGGGGGAGGATGGCTACACCTTC
CASTQVRGEDGYTF
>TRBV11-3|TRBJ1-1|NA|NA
TGTGCCAGCAGCTTAGACTGGAACACTGAAGCTTTCTTT
CASSLDWNTEAFF
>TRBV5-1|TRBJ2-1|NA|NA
TGCGCCAGCAGCTATACAGACAATGAGCAGTTCTTC
CASSYTDNEQFF
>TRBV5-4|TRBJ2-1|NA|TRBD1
TGTGCCAGCAGCCTGGGACAGGGAGGGACCTACTCCTACAATGAGCAGTTCTTC
CASSLGQGGTYSYNEQFF
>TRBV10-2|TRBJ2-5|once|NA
TGCGCCAGCAGTGAGGGAGTAGGAGAGACCCAGTACTTC
CASSEGVGETQYF
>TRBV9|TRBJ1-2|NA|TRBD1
TGTGCCAGCAGCGTCGAGACAGGGGTGTATGGCTACACCTTC
CASSVETGVYGYTF
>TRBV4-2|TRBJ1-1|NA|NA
TGTGCCAGCAGCCAAGTTGTCACAGGGACTCACACTGAAGCTTTCTTT
CASSQVVTGTHTEAFF
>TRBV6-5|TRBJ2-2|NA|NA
TGTGCCAGCAGTTACGGACAGCCGAACACCGGGGAGCTGTTTTTT
CASSYGQPNTGELFF
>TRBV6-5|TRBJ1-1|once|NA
TGTGCCAGCAGCCCCGGGAGGGGGAACACTGAAGCTTTCTTT
CASSPGRGNTEAFF
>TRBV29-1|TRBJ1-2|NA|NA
TGCAGCGCTAGCACAGGGTTCTATGGCTACACCTTC
CSASTGFYGYTF
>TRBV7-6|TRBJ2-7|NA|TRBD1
TGTGCCAGCAGCCCCGGGACAGGAAAGTACTTC
CASSPGTGKYF
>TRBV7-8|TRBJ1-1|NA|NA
TGTGCCAGCAGCAAAGACGGATACACTGAAGCTTTCTTT
CASSKDGYTEAFF
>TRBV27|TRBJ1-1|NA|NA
TGTGCCAGCGTAGTGGGCACTGAAGCTTTCTTT
CASVVGTEAFF
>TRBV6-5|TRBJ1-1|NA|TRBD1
TGTGCCAGCACAACGGACAGGGCCATGAACACTGAAGCTTTCTTT
CASTTDRAMNTEAFF
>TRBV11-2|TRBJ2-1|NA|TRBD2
TGTGCCAGCAGCTTAGGAGCGTACGGGACTAGAGCCTACAATGAGCAGTTCTTC
CASSLGAYGTRAYNEQFF